Listed below are T cell receptor beta chains from one sample, sequenced in a study of blood T cell repertoires in COVID-19. The table came from immunoSEQ multiplex PCR; TCRdb's copy has only in-frame clones and leaves some out. Of roughly 190,000 clones in the sample, 70% to 80% were seen once. Sequenced input: peripheral blood. Receptors were obtained from a woman between 45 and 60 years old with acute or convalescent COVID-19. CDR3s include the opening cysteine and the closing phenylalanine or tryptophan. The D gene is left open where the match is weak. Rows may omit the clone size; those that give it use once, few, many or a size class.

d_call: NA; v_call: TRBV30; j_call: TRBJ1-1; clone_size: once; cdr3_nt: TGTGCCTGGACCGAGTTTGTGAACACTGAAGCTTTCTTT; cdr3_aa: CAWTEFVNTEAFF
d_call: TRBD1; v_call: TRBV3-1/TRBV3-2; j_call: TRBJ2-7; clone_size: NA; cdr3_nt: TGTGCCAGCAGCCTGCCCGGACAGGGGGCCCTATACGAGCAGTACTTC; cdr3_aa: CASSLPGQGALYEQYF
d_call: NA; v_call: TRBV29-1; j_call: TRBJ1-2; clone_size: few; cdr3_nt: TGCAGCGTTGATATTATAAGGGGAACGCTGGCTTGGGGCTATGGCTACACCTTC; cdr3_aa: CSVDIIRGTLAWGYGYTF
d_call: NA; v_call: TRBV28; j_call: TRBJ1-1; clone_size: NA; cdr3_nt: TGTGCCAGCAGTTTAAGACAGACGAACACTGAAGCTTTCTTT; cdr3_aa: CASSLRQTNTEAFF
d_call: NA; v_call: TRBV7-2; j_call: TRBJ1-2; clone_size: NA; cdr3_nt: TGTGCCAGCAGCTTCCCCGCAACTCGAGGCTACACCTTC; cdr3_aa: CASSFPATRGYTF
d_call: NA; v_call: TRBV28; j_call: TRBJ1-1; clone_size: once; cdr3_nt: TGTGCCAGCAAACAGCCCGGACACGATGGGTCGGTAGCTTTCTTT; cdr3_aa: CASKQPGHDGSVAFF
d_call: NA; v_call: TRBV24-1; j_call: TRBJ2-2; clone_size: NA; cdr3_nt: TGTGCCACCAGTGATTTCCAGGGCACGAACACCGGGGAGCTGTTTTTT; cdr3_aa: CATSDFQGTNTGELFF
d_call: TRBD1; v_call: TRBV10-3; j_call: TRBJ1-3; clone_size: NA; cdr3_nt: TGTGCCATCAGTGCGGGACAGTACGGAAACACCATATATTTT; cdr3_aa: CAISAGQYGNTIYF
d_call: TRBD1; v_call: TRBV10-1; j_call: TRBJ1-1; clone_size: NA; cdr3_nt: TGCGCCAGCAGTGCAGGGGGCCTGAGCACTGAAGCTTTCTTT; cdr3_aa: CASSAGGLSTEAFF
d_call: TRBD2; v_call: TRBV5-6; j_call: TRBJ2-1; clone_size: few; cdr3_nt: TGTGCCAGCAGCTCTATTGGGAGGGCTTACAATGAGCAGTTCTTC; cdr3_aa: CASSSIGRAYNEQFF
d_call: NA; v_call: TRBV6-1; j_call: TRBJ1-1; clone_size: NA; cdr3_nt: TGTGCCAGCAGGGAAGTCCGGAACACTGAAGCTTTCTTT; cdr3_aa: CASREVRNTEAFF
d_call: TRBD1; v_call: TRBV5-6; j_call: TRBJ1-5; clone_size: NA; cdr3_nt: TGTGCCAGCAGCGCGAGGACAGGGATCGGGCTTAAGCCCCAGCATTTT; cdr3_aa: CASSARTGIGLKPQHF
d_call: TRBD1; v_call: TRBV14; j_call: TRBJ1-1; clone_size: NA; cdr3_nt: TGTGCCAGCAGCCATTACAGGGGGAACATGAACACTGAAGCTTTCTTT; cdr3_aa: CASSHYRGNMNTEAFF
d_call: TRBD2; v_call: TRBV4-1; j_call: TRBJ2-1; clone_size: NA; cdr3_nt: TGCGCCAGCAGCCTAACCGGGGGGGCGAATGAGCAGTTCTTC; cdr3_aa: CASSLTGGANEQFF
d_call: TRBD1; v_call: TRBV18; j_call: TRBJ2-1; clone_size: NA; cdr3_nt: TGTGCCAGCTCACCACGGTTAGGACAGGGATACAATGAGCAGTTCTTC; cdr3_aa: CASSPRLGQGYNEQFF
d_call: TRBD2; v_call: TRBV7-8; j_call: TRBJ2-7; clone_size: once; cdr3_nt: TGTGCCAGCAGCTCCTTGGGGGTAGCGGGGGGGCTACCGAAAGAGCAGTACTTC; cdr3_aa: CASSSLGVAGGLPKEQYF
d_call: TRBD1; v_call: TRBV7-2; j_call: TRBJ2-2; clone_size: NA; cdr3_nt: TGTGCCAGCAGCGCACAGGGGGCGGTCACCGGGGAGCTGTTTTTT; cdr3_aa: CASSAQGAVTGELFF
d_call: NA; v_call: TRBV9; j_call: TRBJ2-7; clone_size: NA; cdr3_nt: TGTGCCAGCAGCGTAGCTTTTCAGGGCTCCTACGAGCAGTACTTC; cdr3_aa: CASSVAFQGSYEQYF
d_call: NA; v_call: TRBV19; j_call: TRBJ2-2; clone_size: NA; cdr3_nt: TGTGCCAGTACCCCCAGGGTCGCGAACACCGGGGAGCTGTTTTTT; cdr3_aa: CASTPRVANTGELFF
d_call: TRBD2; v_call: TRBV4-3; j_call: TRBJ2-3; clone_size: NA; cdr3_nt: TGCGCCAGCAGCCAAGGTTCCGTAGCGGGAAGAGATACGCAGTATTTT; cdr3_aa: CASSQGSVAGRDTQYF
d_call: TRBD2; v_call: TRBV3-1/TRBV3-2; j_call: TRBJ2-7; clone_size: NA; cdr3_nt: TGTGCCAGCAGCCAGTTACCCGGGACTAGCGGAAGCGAGCAGTACTTC; cdr3_aa: CASSQLPGTSGSEQYF
d_call: NA; v_call: TRBV24-1; j_call: TRBJ2-1; clone_size: NA; cdr3_nt: TGTGCCACCGCCCCTGGGAGCTCCTACAATGAGCAGTTCTTC; cdr3_aa: CATAPGSSYNEQFF
d_call: TRBD1; v_call: TRBV18; j_call: TRBJ2-5; clone_size: NA; cdr3_nt: TGTGCCAGCTCACCCAGGGACAGGGAAGAGACCCAGTACTTC; cdr3_aa: CASSPRDREETQYF
d_call: NA; v_call: TRBV9; j_call: TRBJ2-7; clone_size: NA; cdr3_nt: TGTGCCAGCAGCGTAGAAGTGGGGAGTGGCTACGAGCAGTACTTC; cdr3_aa: CASSVEVGSGYEQYF
d_call: NA; v_call: TRBV25-1; j_call: TRBJ2-7; clone_size: NA; cdr3_nt: TGTGCCAGCAGACGACAGGACCTCGGCGAGCAGTACTTC; cdr3_aa: CASRRQDLGEQYF
d_call: NA; v_call: TRBV4-3; j_call: TRBJ2-7; clone_size: NA; cdr3_nt: TGCGCCAGCAGCCAAGATCGGGGGTACGAGCAGTACTTC; cdr3_aa: CASSQDRGYEQYF
d_call: NA; v_call: TRBV12-5; j_call: TRBJ1-5; clone_size: NA; cdr3_nt: TGTGCTAGTGGTTTGGCAGATTATAGCAATCAGCCCCAGCATTTT; cdr3_aa: CASGLADYSNQPQHF
d_call: NA; v_call: TRBV5-4; j_call: TRBJ2-7; clone_size: once; cdr3_nt: TGTGCCAGCAGCCCCGCCTGGGGTAGCGACGAGCAGTACTTC; cdr3_aa: CASSPAWGSDEQYF
d_call: TRBD1; v_call: TRBV11-2; j_call: TRBJ1-6; clone_size: NA; cdr3_nt: TGTGCCAGCAGCGCACCTAGGGACAGAAGCTATAATTCACCCCTCCACTTT; cdr3_aa: CASSAPRDRSYNSPLHF
d_call: NA; v_call: TRBV2; j_call: TRBJ1-6; clone_size: once; cdr3_nt: TGTGCCAGCAGTGAACGCGGCAGGGGCAATTCACCCCTCCACTTT; cdr3_aa: CASSERGRGNSPLHF
d_call: NA; v_call: TRBV2; j_call: TRBJ1-2; clone_size: once; cdr3_nt: TGTGCCAGCAGTGAAGGGACAGCTAACTATGGCTACACCTTC; cdr3_aa: CASSEGTANYGYTF
d_call: NA; v_call: TRBV3-1/TRBV3-2; j_call: TRBJ2-2; clone_size: NA; cdr3_nt: TGTGCCAGCAGCCAAGGCAGGGGTCGGTCCGGGGAGCTGTTTTTT; cdr3_aa: CASSQGRGRSGELFF
d_call: NA; v_call: TRBV30; j_call: TRBJ2-7; clone_size: NA; cdr3_nt: TGTGCCTGCCCCGGGATACCCAACTCCTACGAGCAGTACTTC; cdr3_aa: CACPGIPNSYEQYF
d_call: NA; v_call: TRBV27; j_call: TRBJ2-7; clone_size: NA; cdr3_nt: TGTGCCAGCAGCCAGAACAGGGCGGCACTCGAGCAGTACTTC; cdr3_aa: CASSQNRAALEQYF
d_call: TRBD1; v_call: TRBV3-1/TRBV3-2; j_call: TRBJ2-3; clone_size: NA; cdr3_nt: TGTGCCAGCAGCCGGGGACAGGGCCGCACAGATACGCAGTATTTT; cdr3_aa: CASSRGQGRTDTQYF
d_call: TRBD2; v_call: TRBV5-1; j_call: TRBJ2-1; clone_size: NA; cdr3_nt: TGCGCCAGCAGCCCGACTAGCGGGAGTGGGAATGAGCAGTTCTTC; cdr3_aa: CASSPTSGSGNEQFF
d_call: TRBD1; v_call: TRBV27; j_call: TRBJ2-1; clone_size: NA; cdr3_nt: TGTGCCAGCAGTTCGCCGGGACAGGGGTACAATGAGCAGTTCTTC; cdr3_aa: CASSSPGQGYNEQFF
d_call: NA; v_call: TRBV2; j_call: TRBJ1-5; clone_size: NA; cdr3_nt: TGTGCCAGCAGTGAAAGGGGTGTTAATCAGCCCCAGCATTTT; cdr3_aa: CASSERGVNQPQHF
d_call: TRBD2; v_call: TRBV5-1; j_call: TRBJ2-1; clone_size: once; cdr3_nt: TGCGCCAGCAGCTCTTTAGCGGGGGAGCCCTACAATGAGCAGTTCTTC; cdr3_aa: CASSSLAGEPYNEQFF
d_call: TRBD2; v_call: TRBV15; j_call: TRBJ2-7; clone_size: NA; cdr3_nt: TGTGCCACCAGCAGGACTAGCGGGGGGTTCAACGAGCAGTACTTC; cdr3_aa: CATSRTSGGFNEQYF
d_call: TRBD1; v_call: TRBV19; j_call: TRBJ2-1; clone_size: NA; cdr3_nt: TGTGCCAGTAGTGTCGGGACAGGGGCCTACAATGAGCAGTTCTTC; cdr3_aa: CASSVGTGAYNEQFF
d_call: NA; v_call: TRBV6-1; j_call: TRBJ1-3; clone_size: NA; cdr3_nt: TGTGCCAGCAGTGAAGATTGGCAGGGTCACACCATATATTTT; cdr3_aa: CASSEDWQGHTIYF
d_call: NA; v_call: TRBV19; j_call: TRBJ2-3; clone_size: NA; cdr3_nt: TGTGCCAGTAGTATCAGGGGCCCAGATACGCAGTATTTT; cdr3_aa: CASSIRGPDTQYF
d_call: TRBD1; v_call: TRBV6-6; j_call: TRBJ2-7; clone_size: NA; cdr3_nt: TGTGCCAGCAGTTCCTACTCCGGGACAGACGAGCAGTACTTC; cdr3_aa: CASSSYSGTDEQYF
d_call: NA; v_call: TRBV18; j_call: TRBJ1-5; clone_size: NA; cdr3_nt: TGTGCCAGCTCACCCCAGAAGGGGCGCGATCAGCCCCAGCATTTT; cdr3_aa: CASSPQKGRDQPQHF
d_call: TRBD2; v_call: TRBV29-1; j_call: TRBJ2-1; clone_size: NA; cdr3_nt: TGCAGCGTTGTTCTACTAGCGGGCCGTTTTTTCAATGAGCAGTTCTTC; cdr3_aa: CSVVLLAGRFFNEQFF
d_call: TRBD1; v_call: TRBV19; j_call: TRBJ1-2; clone_size: NA; cdr3_nt: TGTGCCAGTAGTATAGGAAGGGGGCGCGGTCTTGGCTACACCTTC; cdr3_aa: CASSIGRGRGLGYTF
d_call: NA; v_call: TRBV11-3; j_call: TRBJ2-7; clone_size: NA; cdr3_nt: TGTGCCAGCAGCTTAGTAGCCGACTCCTACGAGCAGTACTTC; cdr3_aa: CASSLVADSYEQYF
d_call: TRBD1; v_call: TRBV18; j_call: TRBJ1-3; clone_size: NA; cdr3_nt: TGTGCCAGCTCCCCTAAGGACAGGGAAGGAAACACCATATATTTT; cdr3_aa: CASSPKDREGNTIYF